This T cell receptor (beta chain) stems from a study of neurological immune-mediated disorders. Whole-study results and caveats: Phylogenetic grouping assigned the repertoires of 18 of 34 multiple sclerosis patients to a single cluster of related CDR3 sequences. This cluster may be a repertoire-level signature. Patients with HTLV-1-associated myelopathy showed the most TCR clonal expansion. Those with multiple sclerosis showed the least, falling below healthy controls. Neither clinical nor MRI features showed any association with the multiple sclerosis repertoire cluster, and the authors stated that larger cohorts are needed.

This CDR3 is built from 14 residues. V lost 1 base and J lost 11, with 17 bases in between. Germline CDR1 and CDR2: MGHRA and YSYEKL. It was by 5'RACE with 10-nucleotide random UMIs that the cDNA was made. Via MiXCR, TCRdb re-called the 5' RACE reads, giving one row per CDR3 protein. In the table there are roughly 59,000 distinct CDR3 sequences, approximately 5.1% of which are singletons. This clonotype was picked up many times. Its antigen is as yet unknown. This TCR was recovered from a human donor with multiple sclerosis. The donor label of this sample is uncertain. The rearrangement uses TRBV4-1 and TRBJ1-1; no clear D gene. The specimen sequenced was PBMCs. CDR3 region: CASSQVIVAQRAFF. CDR3 bases: TGCGCCAGCAGCCAAGTTATCGTCGCTCAACGGGCTTTCTTT.